The 20 T cell receptor beta chains presented below share a single source sample, sequenced in a study of T-cell memory formation after mild COVID-19. TCRdb re-called the 5' RACE reads through MiXCR, storing one row per CDR3 protein. The sample has 450,000 to 700,000 distinct CDR3 sequences; roughly 18% are singletons. The sample comprised PBMCs or a T cell subset sorted from them (not recorded which). These receptors originate from an adult woman who had mild COVID-19 (a few samples of this study predate the infection). Cell type and time point are not known.

The V call is TRBV29-1, the J call TRBJ2-5; D gene unclear. The germline V gene has CDR1 SQVTM and CDR2 ANQGSEA. V gave up 6 bases and J gave up 2 bases, with 13 bases separating them. The CDR3 extends over 13 amino acids. In nucleotides, the CDR3 is TGCAGCGTCCAAGGAAGGCAACAAGAGACCCAGTACTTC. This translates into CSVQGRQQETQYF.

The chain employs TRBV7-8 and TRBJ2-2; 10 bases align to TRBD2. This CDR3 is 16 amino acids long. CDR1 and CDR2 from the germline V gene are SGHVS and FQNEAQ. V shed 3 bases and J 7 bases; nucleotides not matched to a gene: 8. This CDR3 reads CASSFGSGGPVGELFF. The CDR3 coding sequence is TGTGCCAGCAGCTTCGGTAGCGGGGGGCCGGTCGGGGAGCTGTTTTTT.

This clonotype was counted only a few times. This sequence joins TRBV6-1 and TRBJ1-2; 10 nucleotides agree with TRBD1. V lost 10 bases to trimming and J lost 4 bases; unmatched junction nucleotides: 12. The V gene's germline CDR1 is MNHNS and CDR2 SASEGT. This CDR3 contains 15 residues. This CDR3 reads CATKGGQGYAYGYTF. CDR3 nucleotide sequence: TGTGCCACCAAGGGGGGACAGGGGTACGCCTATGGCTACACCTTC.

This chain uses TRBV5-4 with TRBJ2-5, with 11 nucleotides matching TRBD2. This CDR3 is built from 16 residues. V lost 0 bases to trimming and J lost 5 bases; unmatched junction nucleotides: 6. Germline values: CDR1 SGHNT, CDR2 YYREEE (reference sequence). The CDR3: CASSLALAGVGETQYF. The CDR3 nucleotides are TGTGCCAGCAGCTTGGCACTAGCGGGAGTAGGGGAGACCCAGTACTTC.

This clonotype occurred many times. CDR3 sequence: CSACRTGNSPLHF. CDR3 DNA: TGCAGTGCTTGTAGGACAGGGAATTCACCCCTCCACTTT. The chain carries TRBV20-1 and TRBJ1-6; 8 nucleotides match TRBD1. CDR3 length equals 13 residues. Germline loops: CDR1 DFQATT, CDR2 SNEGSKA (reference sequence). After removal of 5 bases from V and 7 bases from J, the junction contained 4 bases not matched to a gene.

This clonotype was picked up a small number of times. V gene TRBV7-6 combines with J gene TRBJ2-2, with 9 positions matching TRBD2. The CDR3 length is 17 residues. CDR1 and CDR2 (germline): SGHVS, FNYEAQ. The ends lost 6 bases at V and 3 bases at J; junction bases unmatched: 11. This chain's CDR3 is CASSAALAGPYTGELFF. CDR3 nucleotides: TGTGCCAGCAGTGCGGCTCTAGCGGGGCCCTACACCGGGGAGCTGTTTTTT.

This clonotype was counted between two and nine times. The chain joins TRBV4-2 to TRBJ2-3; TRBD2 aligns across 10 bases. There are 15 residues in the CDR3. The ends lost 5 bases at V and 8 bases at J; junction bases unmatched: 10. The germline CDR1 and CDR2 sequences are LGHNA and YNFKEQ. The CDR3 sequence is CASSEGLAGVGTQYF. CDR3 DNA: TGTGCCAGCAGCGAGGGGCTAGCGGGAGTGGGTACGCAGTATTTT.

This sequence joins TRBV30 and TRBJ1-2, with D possibly TRBD1 on 5 matching bases. The CDR3 extends over 14 amino acids. V was clipped by 6 bases and J by 3 bases, with 17 bases between them. CDR1 GTSNPN and CDR2 SVGIG come from the germline V gene (reference sequence). CDR3 DNA: TGTGCCTGCCGCGGCCTCCAGGGATACTATGGCTACACCTTC. This gives the protein CACRGLQGYYGYTF.

In its sample, this clonotype was seen a few times. The genes are TRBV4-1 and TRBJ2-1; 11 bases are shared with TRBD2. The V and J ends lost 0 bases and 8 bases, in that order; junction bases with no gene match: 9. This CDR3 has 17 residues. The V gene's germline CDR1 is MGHRA and CDR2 YSYEKL. The CDR3 DNA is TGCGCCAGCAGCCAAGAACTAGCGGGAGCCGGTACCGATGAGCAGTTCTTC. Translated, it gives CASSQELAGAGTDEQFF.

This clonotype has at least ten counts. The CDR3 reads CASSESGGGARYNEQFF. The CDR3 DNA reads as TGTGCCAGCAGTGAATCCGGCGGGGGGGCGAGGTACAATGAGCAGTTCTTC. The chain joins TRBV25-1 to TRBJ2-1; 9 bases are a match to TRBD2. There are 17 residues in the CDR3. CDR1 is MGHDK and CDR2 is SYGVNS in the germline V gene. J was trimmed by 4 bases and V by 1 base; bases with no gene match: 8.

The sample holds a few counts of this clonotype. The J gene is TRBJ1-4, the V gene TRBV7-2; D ambiguous. This CDR3 has 18 amino acids. Trimming left V 3 bases short and J 0 bases short, with 17 bases between. Germline V gives CDR1 SGHTA, CDR2 FQGNSA. The CDR3 region is CASSFRAIVTATNEKLFF. In DNA, the CDR3 is TGTGCCAGCAGCTTTAGGGCCATAGTTACTGCAACTAATGAAAAACTGTTTTTT.

The chain employs TRBV12-5 and TRBJ2-5; D unresolved. The V and J ends lost 3 bases and 3 bases respectively, with 5 bases between them. CDR1 and CDR2 (germline): LGHNT, FRNRAP. The CDR3 consists of 12 residues. For the CDR3, the DNA is TGTGCTAGTGGTTTCCTTAAAGAGACCCAGTACTTC. Translating it yields CASGFLKETQYF. Drawing the rest from reference TRBV12-5 and TRBJ2-5, the complete variable domain is DARVTQTPRHKVTEMGQEVTMRCQPILGHNTVFWYRQTMMQGLELLAYFRNRAPLDDSGMPKDRFSAEMPDATLATLKIQPSEPRDSAVYFCASGFLKETQYFGPGTRLLVL.

The rearrangement joins TRBV4-1 to TRBJ2-5, with 11 bases fitting TRBD2. The CDR3 extends over 15 amino acids. The germline gives CDR1 MGHRA, CDR2 YSYEKL. With 1 base clipped from V and 2 bases from J, the junction kept 0 bases outside the gene matches. The CDR3 DNA sequence: TGCGCCAGCAGCCAAGCTAGCGGGGGGCAAGAGACCCAGTACTTC. It yields the protein CASSQASGGQETQYF.

The chain recombines TRBV4-3 with TRBJ1-2; D gene unclear. The CDR3 is made up of 18 amino acids. Trimming left V 0 bases short and J 1 base short, with 18 bases between. Germline V gene lookup returns CDR1 LGHNA and CDR2 YSLEER. CDR3 loop: CASSQDRTDAWINYGYTF. In nucleotides, the CDR3 is TGCGCCAGCAGCCAAGATAGGACGGATGCGTGGATTAACTATGGCTACACCTTC.

The genes are TRBV30 and TRBJ1-1, with D possibly matching TRBD1 (5 bases). Trimming left V 2 bases short and J 6 bases short, with 10 bases between. From germline, CDR1 is GTSNPN and CDR2 SVGIG (reference sequence). The CDR3 is 12 residues long. CDR3 bases: TGTGCCTGGAGTAGGGGATGGTCTGAAGCTTTCTTT. It encodes CAWSRGWSEAFF.

This clonotype was observed a handful of times. The chain couples TRBV21-1 to TRBJ1-5; TRBD1, the D gene given by the table, was not confirmed from the DNA. TRBV21-1 is a listed pseudogene. This CDR3 comprises 18 residues. CDR3 DNA: TGTGCCAGCAGCAAATGGGATAGAGGTCCGGGGTACAATCAGCCCCAGCATTTT. This sequence encodes CASSKWDRGPGYNQPQHF.

This chain connects TRBV5-1 to TRBJ1-5; 8 nucleotides match TRBD1. The CDR3 sequence is 15 residues long. The germline CDR1 and CDR2 sequences are SGHRS and YFSETQ. V lost 4 bases to trimming and J lost 2 bases; unmatched junction nucleotides: 5. CDR3 DNA: TGCGCCAGCAGCCCGACAGGGGTGGGCAATCAGCCCCAGCATTTT. Amino acids: CASSPTGVGNQPQHF.

This clonotype was observed a handful of times. The chain joins TRBV7-6 to TRBJ2-1, with unresolved D. The CDR3 sequence is 14 residues long. Trimming removed 4 bases at V and 2 bases at J, with 9 bases between. Germline values: CDR1 SGHVS, CDR2 FNYEAQ. The CDR3 coding sequence is TGTGCCAGCAGCTCGGACCCCCCCTACAATGAGCAGTTCTTC. This sequence encodes CASSSDPPYNEQFF.

The chain is built from TRBV7-2 and TRBJ2-5; the match to TRBD1 covers 10 bases. J was trimmed by 5 bases and V by 1 base; bases with no gene match: 7. The CDR3 extends over 16 amino acids. Germline CDR1 and CDR2: SGHTA and FQGNSA. CDR3 DNA: TGTGCCAGCAGCTTAGGATGGGGACAGGGGTATGAGACCCAGTACTTC. Its translation: CASSLGWGQGYETQYF.

The chain carries TRBV24-1 and TRBJ2-2, with unresolved D. Germline V gives CDR1 KGHDR, CDR2 SFDVKD. The length of the CDR3 is 13 residues. V lost 7 bases to trimming and J lost 4 bases, with 9 bases between them. The DNA of the CDR3 is TGTGCCACCAGGAGATCGGCCACCGGGGAGCTGTTTTTT. Its protein is CATRRSATGELFF.